Below, 13 T cell receptor beta chains from the same sample are listed, as sequenced in a study of T-cell reconstitution after alpha-beta-depleted transplantation in children. As it was prepared, the TCRbeta library received unique molecular identifiers. TCRdb fed the PCR reads into MiXCR, producing one record per CDR3 protein. The data hold hundreds of thousands of distinct CDR3 sequences, with 12% observed a single time. This material consisted of PBMCs from the stem cell graft donor, taken from the stem cell graft. These receptors came from a human donor who donated a stem cell graft to a child with combined immunodeficiency.

The V gene is TRBV10-3, the J gene TRBJ2-7; 12 nucleotides match TRBD2. Unmatched junction bases numbered 8, after V lost 6 bases and J lost 5 bases. Germline CDR1 is ENHRY and CDR2 is SYGVKD. CDR3 length equals 15 residues. CDR3 residues: CAISRLAGARDEQYF. CDR3 nucleotide sequence: TGTGCCATCAGCAGACTAGCGGGGGCCAGGGACGAGCAGTACTTC.

This clonotype was seen ten or more times. This chain joins TRBV30 and TRBJ2-1; 10 bases are shared with TRBD2. Trimming at V came to 6 bases and at J to 0 bases, leaving 23 bases not matched to a gene. The CDR3 loop spans 21 amino acids. CDR1 is GTSNPN and CDR2 is SVGIG in the germline V gene (reference sequence). The CDR3 is CACVVGVTSGQTWRSYNEQFF. Written as DNA, the CDR3 is TGTGCCTGCGTAGTTGGGGTGACTAGCGGGCAGACCTGGCGCTCCTACAATGAGCAGTTCTTC.

This clonotype was recorded a few times. The CDR3 here is CASSVGRTPTTGELFF. Here the CDR3 DNA reads TGTGCCAGCAGCGTAGGAAGGACACCGACCACCGGGGAGCTGTTTTTT. The rearrangement uses TRBV9 and TRBJ2-2, with TRBD1 as a possible D gene (5 bases). The CDR3 length is 16 residues. Germline assignment: CDR1 SGDLS and CDR2 YYNGEE. The V gene lost 0 bases and the J gene lost 4 bases, with 13 bases spanning the gap.

A remark on this clonotype: With a much larger clone just one base away, this may be a read error. The rearrangement joins TRBV10-3 to TRBJ2-7; weak D call: TRBD2 (6 bases). CDR3 length: 14 amino acids. From germline, CDR1 is ENHRY and CDR2 SYGVKD. DNA for the CDR3: TGTGCCACCAACGGACCTGGAGGGCCCAACGAGCAGAACTTC. Encoded protein: CATNGPGGPNEQNF.

This clonotype came up a few times. The chain has TRBV6-2 or TRBV6-3 and TRBJ2-1; maybe TRBD2 (7 bases). The CDR3 contains 16 residues. V lost 2 bases and J lost 5, with 16 bases in between. Germline CDR1 is MNHEY and CDR2 is SVGEGT. The CDR3 protein is CASSYRSGGYNNEQFF. In DNA form, the CDR3 reads TGTGCCAGCAGTTACCGGTCGGGGGGCTACAACAATGAGCAGTTCTTC.

Only a few counts were recorded for this clonotype. The chain recombines TRBV11-2 with TRBJ2-7; the match to TRBD2 covers 15 bases. Trimming took 5 bases from V and 0 from J; bases not matched to a gene: 8. Germline V gene lookup returns CDR1 SGHAT and CDR2 FQNNGV. The CDR3 runs 18 residues. The DNA for the CDR3 is TGTGCCAGCAGCCAGGGGACTAGCGGGGGGCAGACCTCCTACGAGCAGTACTTC. This gives the protein CASSQGTSGGQTSYEQYF.

This clonotype was seen more than once but under ten times. The V call is TRBV3-1, the J call TRBJ1-2; the match to TRBD1 covers 9 bases. The CDR3 runs 14 residues. Germline CDR1 LGHDT, CDR2 YNNKEL (reference sequence). J was trimmed by 7 bases and V by 4 bases; bases with no gene match: 7. The CDR3 loop reads CASSLGQGRLGYTF. DNA for the CDR3: TGTGCCAGCAGCCTCGGACAGGGGAGACTTGGCTACACCTTC.

The table lists this clonotype with a few counts. The gene calls are TRBV7-2 and TRBJ2-1; the D gene could be TRBD1 or TRBD2 (5 bases each). CDR1 and CDR2 (germline): SGHTA, FQGNSA. The length of the CDR3 is 16 residues. V was cut by 1 base and J by 0 bases, with 10 bases left in between. The CDR3 sequence is CASSLDSGLSYNEQFF. The CDR3 region has the DNA TGTGCCAGCAGCTTAGATTCGGGGCTCTCCTACAATGAGCAGTTCTTC.

This clonotype was seen a few times. The chain uses TRBV9 and TRBJ2-1; 9 bases are shared with TRBD2. The CDR3 sequence is 15 residues long. V trimming: 2 bases; J trimming: 9 bases; junction bases outside the gene matches: 9. The V gene's germline CDR1 is SGDLS and CDR2 YYNGEE. The CDR3 nucleotides read TGTGCCAGCAGCGTGAGAGCGGGGGGCTCGGGTGAGCAGTTCTTC. This sequence encodes CASSVRAGGSGEQFF. Looking up the rest from reference TRBV9 and TRBJ2-1 gives the full variable domain: DSGVTQTPKHLITATGQRVTLRCSPRSGDLSVYWYQQSLDQGLQFLIQYYNGEERAKGNILERFSAQQFPDLHSELNLSSLELGDSALYFCASSVRAGGSGEQFFGPGTRLTVL.

This clonotype has ten or more counts. The chain employs TRBV7-2 and TRBJ2-6; D could derive from TRBD1 or TRBD2 (5 bases each). Trimming removed 0 bases from V and 1 base from J, with 16 bases in between. The CDR3 length is 19 residues. Per the germline V gene, CDR1 is SGHTA and CDR2 is FQGNSA. The CDR3 coding sequence is TGTGCCAGCAGCTTAGCCTGGGGGATGAGCCCTTCTGGGGCCAACGTCCTGACTTTC. It is translated as CASSLAWGMSPSGANVLTF. Variable domain in full (rest from reference TRBV7-2 and TRBJ2-6): GAGVSQSPSNKVTEKGKDVELRCDPISGHTALYWYRQSLGQGLEFLIYFQGNSAPDKSGLPSDRFSAERTGGSVSTLTIQRTQQEDSAVYLCASSLAWGMSPSGANVLTFGAGSRLTVL.

This clonotype was recorded many times. V gene TRBV6-4 combines with J gene TRBJ2-1; possible D gene TRBD1, 6 bases. Looked up from germline, CDR1 is MRHNA and CDR2 is SNTAGT. V lost 5 bases, J lost 4 bases, and 15 bases lay in between. The CDR3 has 15 residues. CDR3 coding DNA: TGTGCCAGCAGTCAAGAGGGGCAGGGGTACAATGAGCAGTTCTTC. It specifies CASSQEGQGYNEQFF.

In its sample, this clonotype was seen a few times. J is TRBJ2-5 and V is TRBV29-1; D is ambiguous. The length of the CDR3 is 16 residues. The V and J ends lost 0 bases and 2 bases respectively, with 16 bases between them. Germline V CDR1 and CDR2: SQVTM, ANQGSEA. For the CDR3, the DNA is TGCAGCGTTGAAGATCCGGACGTAGGCCTGCAAGAGACCCAGTACTTC. This codes for CSVEDPDVGLQETQYF.

This clonotype was counted a few times. V gene TRBV7-9 combines with J gene TRBJ2-7; D is ambiguous. The CDR3 runs 12 residues. The germline V and J ends were trimmed by 1 base and 6 bases, with 7 bases remaining between them. The germline V gene encodes CDR1 SEHNR and CDR2 FQNEAQ (reference sequence). This chain's CDR3 is CASSLGSIEQYF. The CDR3 bases are TGTGCCAGCAGCTTAGGGAGCATCGAGCAGTACTTC.